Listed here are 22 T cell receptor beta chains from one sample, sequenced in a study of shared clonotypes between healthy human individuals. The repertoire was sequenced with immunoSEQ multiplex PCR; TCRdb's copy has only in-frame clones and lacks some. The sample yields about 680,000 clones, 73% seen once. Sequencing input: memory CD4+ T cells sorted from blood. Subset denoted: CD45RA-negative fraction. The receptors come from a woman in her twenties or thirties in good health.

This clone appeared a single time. The CDR3 loop is CASSVAGGSSRTQYF. CDR3 DNA: TGTGCCAGCAGCGTAGCGGGCGGGAGTTCAAGAACGCAGTATTTT. The chain combines TRBV9 with TRBJ2-3; 7 bases line up with TRBD2. CDR1 and CDR2 (germline): SGDLS, YYNGEE. The V segment lost 0 bases and the J segment 9 bases; nucleotides outside the gene matches: 10. The CDR3 sequence is 15 residues long. The full variable domain, its missing parts supplied by reference TRBV9 and TRBJ2-3, is DSGVTQTPKHLITATGQRVTLRCSPRSGDLSVYWYQQSLDQGLQFLIQYYNGEERAKGNILERFSAQQFPDLHSELNLSSLELGDSALYFCASSVAGGSSRTQYFGPGTRLTVL.

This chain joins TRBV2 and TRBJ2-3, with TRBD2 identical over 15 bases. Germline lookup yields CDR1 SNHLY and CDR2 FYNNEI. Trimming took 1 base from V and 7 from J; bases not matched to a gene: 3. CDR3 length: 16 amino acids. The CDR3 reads CASSEGTSGRGNTQYF. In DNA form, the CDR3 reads TGTGCCAGCAGTGAAGGGACTAGCGGGAGGGGGAATACGCAGTATTTT.

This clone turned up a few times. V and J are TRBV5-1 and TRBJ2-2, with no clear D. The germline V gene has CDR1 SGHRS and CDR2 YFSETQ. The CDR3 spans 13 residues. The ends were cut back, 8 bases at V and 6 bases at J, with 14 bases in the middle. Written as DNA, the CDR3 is TGCGCCAGTAGACGCATTGAGGCCGGGGAGCTGTTTTTT. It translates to CASRRIEAGELFF.

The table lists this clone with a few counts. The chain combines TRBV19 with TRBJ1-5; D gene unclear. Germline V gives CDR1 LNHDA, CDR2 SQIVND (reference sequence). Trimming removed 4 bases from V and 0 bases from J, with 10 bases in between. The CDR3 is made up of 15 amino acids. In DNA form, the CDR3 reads TGTGCCAGTAGTACCTACGGGTATAGCAATCAGCCCCAGCATTTT. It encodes CASSTYGYSNQPQHF.

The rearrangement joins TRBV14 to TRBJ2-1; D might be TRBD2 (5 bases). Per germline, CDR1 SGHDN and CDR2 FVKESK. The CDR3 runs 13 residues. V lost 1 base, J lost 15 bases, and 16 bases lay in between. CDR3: CASSQVRDSPRFF. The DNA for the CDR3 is TGTGCCAGCAGCCAAGTGAGGGATTCCCCCCGGTTCTTC.

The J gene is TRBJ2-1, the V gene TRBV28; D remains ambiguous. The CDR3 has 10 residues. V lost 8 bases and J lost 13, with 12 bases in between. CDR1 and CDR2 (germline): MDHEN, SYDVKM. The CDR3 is CASGKNSQFF. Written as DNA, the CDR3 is TGTGCCAGCGGTAAGAATAGTCAGTTCTTC. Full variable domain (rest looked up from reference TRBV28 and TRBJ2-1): DVKVTQSSRYLVKRTGEKVFLECVQDMDHENMFWYRQDPGLGLRLIYFSYDVKMKEKGDIPEGYSVSREKKERFSLILESASTNQTSMYLCASGKNSQFFGPGTRLTVL.

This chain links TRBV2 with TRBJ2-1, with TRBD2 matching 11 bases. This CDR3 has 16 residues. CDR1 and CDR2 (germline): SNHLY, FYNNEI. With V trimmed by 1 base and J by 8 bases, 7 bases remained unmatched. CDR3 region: CASSEVTSGSDDEQFF. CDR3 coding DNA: TGTGCCAGCAGTGAAGTTACTAGCGGGAGTGATGATGAGCAGTTCTTC.

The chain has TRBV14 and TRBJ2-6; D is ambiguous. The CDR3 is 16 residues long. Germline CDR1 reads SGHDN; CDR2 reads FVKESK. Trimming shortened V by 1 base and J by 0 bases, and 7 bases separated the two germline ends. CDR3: CASSQAHLSGANVLTF. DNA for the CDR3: TGTGCCAGCAGCCAAGCACATCTCTCTGGGGCCAACGTCCTGACTTTC.

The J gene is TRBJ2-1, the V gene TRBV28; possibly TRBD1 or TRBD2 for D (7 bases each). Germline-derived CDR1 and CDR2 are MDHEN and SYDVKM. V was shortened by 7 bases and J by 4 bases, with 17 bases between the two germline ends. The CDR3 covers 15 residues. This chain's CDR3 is CASIRGGQLYNEQFF. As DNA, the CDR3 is TGTGCCAGCATCCGCGGGGGACAGCTTTACAATGAGCAGTTCTTC.

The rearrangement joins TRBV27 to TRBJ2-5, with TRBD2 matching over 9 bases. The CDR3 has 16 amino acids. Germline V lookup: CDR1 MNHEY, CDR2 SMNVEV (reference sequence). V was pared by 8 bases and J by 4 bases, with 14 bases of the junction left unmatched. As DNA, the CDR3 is TGTGCCAGCGGACTAGCGCCGAGGGCCAGTAGAGAGACCCAGTACTTC. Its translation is CASGLAPRASRETQYF.

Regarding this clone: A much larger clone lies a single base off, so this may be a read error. The chain's CDR3 is CASSFMDRGTGELFF. CDR3 nucleotides: TGTGCCAGCAGTTTCATGGACAGGGGCACCGGGGAGCTGTTTTTT. The chain joins TRBV7-8 to TRBJ2-2; 9 positions match TRBD1. CDR1 is SGHVS and CDR2 is FQNEAQ in the germline V gene. With V trimmed by 6 bases and J by 4 bases, 6 bases remained unmatched. The CDR3 is 15 amino acids.

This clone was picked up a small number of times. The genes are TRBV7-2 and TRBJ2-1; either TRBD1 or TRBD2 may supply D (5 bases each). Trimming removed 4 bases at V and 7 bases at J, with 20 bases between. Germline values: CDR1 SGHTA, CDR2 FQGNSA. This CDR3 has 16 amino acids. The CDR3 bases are TGTGCCAGCAGCTCGGGTGGGACCCTCTGGGGGAATGAGCAGTTCTTC. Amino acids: CASSSGGTLWGNEQFF.

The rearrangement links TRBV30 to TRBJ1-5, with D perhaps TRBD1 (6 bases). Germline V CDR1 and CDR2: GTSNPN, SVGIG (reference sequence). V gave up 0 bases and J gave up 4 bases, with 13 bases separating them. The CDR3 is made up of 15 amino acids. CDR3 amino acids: CAWSVRGGANQPQHF. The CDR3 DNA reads TGTGCCTGGAGTGTACGGGGGGGGGCGAATCAGCCCCAGCATTTT.

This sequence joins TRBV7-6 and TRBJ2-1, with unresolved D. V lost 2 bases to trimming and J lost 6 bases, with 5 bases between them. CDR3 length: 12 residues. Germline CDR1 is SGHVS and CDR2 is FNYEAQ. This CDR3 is CASSLTANEQFF. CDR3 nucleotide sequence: TGTGCCAGCAGCTTAACCGCCAATGAGCAGTTCTTC.

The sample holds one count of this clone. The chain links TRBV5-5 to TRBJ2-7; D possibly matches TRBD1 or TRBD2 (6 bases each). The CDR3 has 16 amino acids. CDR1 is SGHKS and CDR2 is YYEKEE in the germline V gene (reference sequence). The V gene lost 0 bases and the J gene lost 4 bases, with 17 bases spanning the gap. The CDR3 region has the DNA TGTGCCAGCAGCTTGGGACTAGGGGGACTCAATTACGAGCAGTACTTC. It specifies CASSLGLGGLNYEQYF.

This CDR3 reads CASSPREIDNEQFF. CDR3 in DNA: TGTGCCAGCAGTCCCAGGGAGATCGACAATGAGCAGTTCTTC. The gene calls are TRBV28 and TRBJ2-1; possibly TRBD1 or TRBD2 for D (5 bases each). The V gene lost 5 bases and the J gene lost 5 bases, with 13 bases spanning the gap. CDR3 length: 14 residues. The V gene's germline CDR1 is MDHEN and CDR2 SYDVKM.

The CDR3 nucleotides are TGCGCCAGCAGTGACCAAAACAGCCTGGGGGACGAGCAGTACTTC. Its translation: CASSDQNSLGDEQYF. The V and J genes are TRBV10-1 and TRBJ2-7; D possibly matches TRBD1 or TRBD2 (5 bases each). The V end was cut by 3 bases, the J end by 5 bases, with 17 bases between. CDR1 and CDR2 (germline): WNHNN, SYGVQD (reference sequence). This CDR3 spans 15 amino acids.

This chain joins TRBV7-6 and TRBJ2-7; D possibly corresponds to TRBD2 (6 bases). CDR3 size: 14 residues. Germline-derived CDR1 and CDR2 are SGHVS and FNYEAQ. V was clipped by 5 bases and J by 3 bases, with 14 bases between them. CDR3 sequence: CASSRGGGDYEQYF. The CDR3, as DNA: TGTGCCAGCAGCCGGGGCGGCGGGGACTACGAGCAGTACTTC. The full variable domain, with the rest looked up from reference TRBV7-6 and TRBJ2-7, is GAGVSQSPRYKVTKRGQDVALRCDPISGHVSLYWYRQALGQGPEFLTYFNYEAQQDKSGLPNDRFSAERPEGSISTLTIQRTEQRDSAMYRCASSRGGGDYEQYFGPGTRLTVT.

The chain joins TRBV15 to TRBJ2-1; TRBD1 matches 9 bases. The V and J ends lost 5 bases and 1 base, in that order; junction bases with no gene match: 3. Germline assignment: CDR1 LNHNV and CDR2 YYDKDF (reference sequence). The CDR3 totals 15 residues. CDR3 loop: CATSQDRGSYNEQFF. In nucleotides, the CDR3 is TGTGCCACCAGCCAAGACAGGGGGTCCTACAATGAGCAGTTCTTC.

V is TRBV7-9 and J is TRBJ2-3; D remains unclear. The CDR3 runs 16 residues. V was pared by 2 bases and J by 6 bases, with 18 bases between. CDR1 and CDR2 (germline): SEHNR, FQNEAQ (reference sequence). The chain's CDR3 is CASSLTRTNSPDTQYF. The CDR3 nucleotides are TGTGCCAGCAGCTTAACCCGTACTAACTCCCCCGATACGCAGTATTTT.

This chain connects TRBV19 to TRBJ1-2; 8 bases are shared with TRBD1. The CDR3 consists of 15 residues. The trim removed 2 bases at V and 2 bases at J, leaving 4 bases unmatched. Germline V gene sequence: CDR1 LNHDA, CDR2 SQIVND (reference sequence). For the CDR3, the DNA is TGTGCCAGTAGTATACCGGACAGGGTGAACTATGGCTACACCTTC. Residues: CASSIPDRVNYGYTF.

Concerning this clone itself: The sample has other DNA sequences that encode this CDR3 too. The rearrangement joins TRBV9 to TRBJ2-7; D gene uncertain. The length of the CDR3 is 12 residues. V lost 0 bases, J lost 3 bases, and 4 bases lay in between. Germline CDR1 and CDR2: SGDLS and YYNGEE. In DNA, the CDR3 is TGTGCCAGCAGCGTAGATGGCTACGAGCAGTACTTC. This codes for CASSVDGYEQYF.